A selection of T cell receptor beta chains follows, all from one sample in a study of T-cell reconstitution after alpha-beta-depleted transplantation in children. TCRdb fed the PCR reads into MiXCR, producing one record per CDR3 protein. This sample has approximately 190,000 distinct CDR3 sequences, with approximately 6% found just once. The sample in question was PBMCs, obtained before TCRalphabeta/CD19-depleted stem cell transplant. Receptor source: a girl less than two years old with combined immunodeficiency, due to receive a stem cell transplant. Each CDR3 is given with its conserved first and last residue. A D gene is named only where the DNA matches it firmly. Expanded clones get a size class; other rows say once, few or many, or leave the size out.

v_call,clone_size,j_call,d_call,cdr3_length,cdr3_aa,cdr3_nt
TRBV2,many,TRBJ2-1,TRBD1,14,CASTADRGLDEQFF,TGTGCCAGCACCGCGGACAGGGGGCTCGATGAGCAGTTCTTC
TRBV15,many,TRBJ1-2,.,15,CATSRGVPGAIGYTF,TGTGCCACCAGCAGAGGGGTCCCAGGAGCAATTGGCTACACCTTC
TRBV14,many,TRBJ2-1,.,15,CASSHPATKYNEQFF,TGTGCCAGCAGCCACCCAGCGACAAAATACAATGAGCAGTTCTTC
TRBV12-3/TRBV12-4,many,TRBJ1-2,.,11,CASRWGPGYTF,TGTGCCAGCCGATGGGGTCCTGGCTACACCTTC
TRBV20-1,many,TRBJ1-2,.,13,CSARVGQNYGYTF,TGCAGTGCTAGAGTGGGCCAAAACTATGGCTACACCTTC
TRBV12-3/TRBV12-4,many,TRBJ2-1,TRBD2,15,CASILGLVPYNEQFF,TGTGCCAGCATCCTTGGACTAGTCCCCTACAATGAGCAGTTCTTC
TRBV6-5,many,TRBJ2-1,.,13,CASSYSGNNEQFF,TGTGCCAGCAGTTACTCGGGGAACAATGAGCAGTTCTTC
TRBV7-9,many,TRBJ2-7,.,14,CASSLGDKAYEQYF,TGTGCCAGCAGCTTGGGGGACAAGGCCTACGAGCAGTACTTC
TRBV20-1,many,TRBJ2-2,.,17,CSARDGGGGTSTGELFF,TGCAGTGCTAGAGATGGTGGTGGGGGAACAAGCACCGGGGAGCTGTTTTTT
TRBV7-9,.,TRBJ2-7,.,12,CASSQAEAEQYF,TGTGCCAGCAGTCAAGCCGAGGCGGAGCAGTACTTC
TRBV6-1,many,TRBJ2-7,.,15,CASTYLGGTTYEQYF,TGTGCCAGCACCTACCTTGGGGGGACCACCTACGAGCAGTACTTC
TRBV6-2/TRBV6-3,few,TRBJ2-1,TRBD2,18,CASSPSTFTSGSENEQFF,TGTGCCAGCAGTCCCTCAACGTTCACTAGCGGGAGTGAGAATGAGCAGTTCTTC
TRBV20-1,.,TRBJ2-3,TRBD2,17,CSANLPTSGIITDTQYF,TGCAGTGCTAATCTCCCCACTAGCGGAATTATCACAGATACGCAGTATTTT
TRBV5-6,many,TRBJ2-2,TRBD2,16,CASSSTSGRAAGELFF,TGTGCCAGCAGCTCGACTAGCGGGAGGGCGGCCGGGGAGCTGTTTTTT
TRBV9,many,TRBJ1-4,TRBD1,15,CASSLGTGEGEKLFF,TGTGCCAGCAGCCTCGGGACAGGGGAAGGTGAAAAACTGTTTTTT
TRBV15,few,TRBJ2-6,.,21,CATSRDEFLWGRGLSANVLTF,TGTGCCACCAGCAGAGATGAATTTTTGTGGGGCCGAGGGCTATCGGCCAACGTCCTGACTTTC
TRBV3-1,few,TRBJ2-3,.,15,CASSHAPGGTDTQYF,TGTGCCAGCAGCCATGCCCCGGGAGGCACAGATACGCAGTATTTT
TRBV7-3,many,TRBJ2-5,.,13,CASSPATAETQYF,TGTGCCAGCAGCCCGGCCACTGCGGAGACCCAGTACTTC
TRBV9,few,TRBJ2-1,TRBD2,16,CASSVWGSGGLNEQFF,TGTGCCAGCAGCGTCTGGGGTAGCGGGGGTTTGAATGAGCAGTTCTTC
TRBV2,many,TRBJ1-3,.,13,CASSARTEPGIYF,TGTGCCAGCAGTGCAAGGACCGAGCCGGGCATATATTTT
TRBV7-6,few,TRBJ1-1,TRBD1,16,CASSPGRQGENTEAFF,TGTGCCAGCAGCCCCGGTAGGCAGGGGGAAAATACTGAAGCTTTCTTT
TRBV5-1,many,TRBJ2-1,TRBD2,21,CASSLGWTSGSRPGSYNEQFF,TGCGCCAGCAGCTTAGGATGGACTAGCGGGTCCCGCCCAGGCTCCTACAATGAGCAGTTCTTC
TRBV7-8,many,TRBJ2-5,TRBD2,16,CASSSPGSGFQETQYF,TGTGCCAGCAGCTCCCCGGGTAGCGGGTTCCAAGAGACCCAGTACTTC
TRBV4-3,many,TRBJ2-2,.,12,CASSTRTGELFF,TGCGCCAGCAGCACCCGGACCGGGGAGCTGTTTTTT
TRBV4-3,many,TRBJ2-1,TRBD2,16,CASSPIPGLAGSEQFF,TGCGCCAGCAGCCCCATCCCGGGACTAGCAGGGAGTGAGCAGTTCTTC
TRBV5-6,.,TRBJ2-7,.,14,CARGPGLGDYEQYF,TGTGCCAGGGGCCCCGGGCTAGGGGACTACGAGCAGTACTTC
TRBV29-1,many,TRBJ1-1,TRBD1,13,CSVTGTVNTEAFF,TGCAGCGTTACCGGGACAGTGAACACTGAAGCTTTCTTT
TRBV19,many,TRBJ2-1,.,12,CASNNRLNEQFF,TGTGCCAGTAATAACAGGTTAAATGAGCAGTTCTTC
TRBV3-1,few,TRBJ2-3,.,13,CASSQGWAGAQYF,TGTGCCAGCAGCCAAGGTTGGGCCGGTGCGCAGTATTTT